This is a list of T cell receptor beta chains from one sample in a study of glioma-infiltrating T cells. Each CDR3 protein gets one entry after TCRdb re-called the multiplex PCR reads with MiXCR. The sample includes around 170,000 distinct CDR3 sequences, around 42% of them seen just once. Sequenced input: glioma tissue, nonneoplastic brain tissue, or PBMCs (not recorded which). The source of these receptors is a human donor with low-grade glioma or glioblastoma, undergoing nonglioma brain surgery, or in good health (not recorded which). The CDR3 runs from the conserved cysteine through the conserved F or W. A D gene is named only where the DNA matches it firmly. Clone size is not always given. Where it is, it says once, few, many or a class for expanded clones.

CDR3 protein,CDR3 DNA,V gene,clone size,J gene,D gene
CASSQVRDSGGLFF,TGTGCCAGCAGCCAGGTCAGGGATTCCGGGGGGCTGTTCTTT,TRBV6-1,NA,TRBJ2-2,NA
CASSFGDARSYEQYF,TGTGCCAGCAGCTTCGGAGACGCCCGCTCCTACGAGCAGTACTTC,TRBV7-2,NA,TRBJ2-7,NA
CASSFCEAEQYF,TGTGCCAGCAGCTTCTGTGAGGCCGAGCAGTACTTC,TRBV7-2,NA,TRBJ2-7,NA
CTSTQARTGTNSGNTIYF,TGTACCAGCACCCAAGCAAGGACAGGGACGAACTCTGGAAACACCATATATTTT,TRBV4-2,NA,TRBJ1-3,TRBD1
CASMGGGEEKLFF,TGTGCCAGCATGGGGGGAGGGGAGGAAAAACTGTTTTTT,TRBV28,many,TRBJ1-4,NA
CASSLAVGSGTDTQYF,TGTGCCAGCAGCTTAGCGGTCGGGAGCGGCACAGATACGCAGTATTTT,TRBV7-2,many,TRBJ2-3,NA
CASSDGTASGNTIYF,TGTGCCAGCAGTGATGGGACAGCCTCTGGAAACACCATATATTTT,TRBV2,many,TRBJ1-3,TRBD1
CASTYRGRDSPLHF,TGTGCCAGCACCTACAGGGGTAGGGATTCACCCCTCCACTTT,TRBV2,many,TRBJ1-6,TRBD1
CASSLGMGGYTF,TGTGCCAGCAGCTTAGGGATGGGCGGCTACACCTTC,TRBV7-2,once,TRBJ1-2,NA
CASSQFRTGPEETQYF,TGTGCCAGCAGCCAATTTCGGACCGGGCCCGAAGAGACCCAGTACTTC,TRBV3-1,NA,TRBJ2-5,NA
CASSETSGSVEQFF,TGCGCCAGCAGTGAAACTAGCGGGTCGGTTGAGCAGTTCTTC,TRBV10-1,NA,TRBJ2-1,TRBD2
CASRSMRYGNTIYF,TGTGCCAGCAGGTCAATGAGGTATGGAAACACAATATATTTT,TRBV28,NA,TRBJ1-3,NA
CASSSAMNTEAFF,TGTGCCAGCAGCTCCGCAATGAACACTGAAGCTTTCTTT,TRBV28,many,TRBJ1-1,NA
CASSPPQGVNTEAFF,TGTGCCAGCAGTCCCCCACAGGGGGTGAACACTGAAGCTTTCTTT,TRBV28,many,TRBJ1-1,TRBD1
CASSPQGAPGETQYF,TGCGCCAGCAGCCCCCAGGGGGCTCCGGGAGAGACCCAGTACTTC,TRBV4-1,NA,TRBJ2-5,TRBD1
CASSQLQGVAAAFF,TGTGCCAGCAGCCAGTTGCAGGGGGTGGCTGCCGCTTTCTTT,TRBV3-1,few,TRBJ1-1,TRBD1
CASTVLSGETQYF,TGTGCCAGCACAGTTTTGAGCGGGGAGACCCAGTACTTC,TRBV28,many,TRBJ2-5,NA
CASSGRDWGNEQFF,TGTGCCAGTAGTGGCAGGGATTGGGGCAATGAGCAGTTCTTC,TRBV19,few,TRBJ2-1,NA
CSATGTSGNFNEQFF,TGCAGTGCTACCGGGACTAGCGGGAATTTCAATGAGCAGTTCTTC,TRBV20-1,many,TRBJ2-1,TRBD2
CSARQGNSNQPQHF,TGCAGTGCCCGACAGGGGAATAGCAATCAGCCCCAGCATTTT,TRBV20-1,many,TRBJ1-5,TRBD1
CASSEAQRGHQYF,TGTGCCAGCAGTGAAGCGCAGAGGGGACACCAGTATTTT,TRBV28,once,TRBJ2-3,NA
CAGGSGQPNYGYTF,TGTGCCGGAGGCTCGGGACAGCCTAACTATGGCTACACCTTC,TRBV28,many,TRBJ1-2,TRBD1